A single sample gave rise to the 32 T cell receptor beta chains below, sequenced in a study of T-cell reconstitution after alpha-beta-depleted transplantation in children. It was with unique molecular identifiers that the TCRbeta library was prepared. TCRdb re-called the PCR reads through MiXCR, storing one row per CDR3 protein. The data show fewer than 400,000 distinct CDR3 sequences, about a quarter seen once. The sample here was PBMCs, mostly from graft donor cells, taken 180 days after TCRalphabeta/CD19-depleted stem cell transplant. These receptors came from a male patient between 5 and 17 years old who had a stem cell transplant for acute lymphoblastic leukemia, so the T cells may come from the graft donor.

This clonotype was found a few times. The rearrangement links TRBV7-2 to TRBJ2-5, with a weak D call TRBD2 (5 bases). The V end was cut by 5 bases, the J end by 11 bases, with 18 bases between. The CDR3 totals 13 residues. Looked up from germline, CDR1 is SGHTA and CDR2 is FQGNSA. CDR3 in DNA: TGTGCCAGCAGCGGACCTATTCGAGGGCCTCAGTACTTC. Amino acid sequence: CASSGPIRGPQYF.

The J gene is TRBJ2-1, the V gene TRBV19; 10 bases are a match to TRBD2. Germline V gene data show CDR1 as LNHDA and CDR2 as SQIVND (reference sequence). This CDR3 has 14 residues. With 10 bases clipped from V and 9 bases from J, the junction kept 12 bases outside the gene matches. DNA for the CDR3: TGTGCCAACAAACGAGCGGGAGGGCACGGTGAGCAGTTCTTC. Its protein is CANKRAGGHGEQFF.

A few counts support this clonotype. This sequence joins TRBV3-1 and TRBJ1-5; no reliable D call. V lost 0 bases and J 2 bases, leaving 5 bases between the germline ends. Germline values: CDR1 LGHDT, CDR2 YNNKEL (reference sequence). The CDR3 extends over 14 amino acids. DNA of the CDR3: TGTGCCAGCAGCCAAGAATGGGGCAATCAGCCCCAGCATTTT. Its protein is CASSQEWGNQPQHF.

This clonotype appeared many times. The V and J genes are TRBV29-1 and TRBJ2-1, with TRBD2 identical over 9 bases. V lost 4 bases to trimming and J lost 5 bases; unmatched junction nucleotides: 0. Looked up from germline, CDR1 is SQVTM and CDR2 is ANQGSEA. There are 12 residues in the CDR3. The CDR3 spells CSVGLADNEQFF. The CDR3 DNA reads as TGCAGCGTTGGACTAGCGGACAATGAGCAGTTCTTC.

This clonotype has ten or more counts. V and J are TRBV5-1 and TRBJ2-7; TRBD2 agrees at 16 bases. Germline V lookup: CDR1 SGHRS, CDR2 YFSETQ. V trimming: 4 bases; J trimming: 3 bases; junction bases outside the gene matches: 7. CDR3 length equals 17 residues. CDR3 loop: CASSPGLAGGPFYEQYF. The CDR3 bases are TGCGCCAGCAGCCCGGGACTAGCGGGAGGGCCGTTCTACGAGCAGTACTTC. Variable domain in full (rest from reference TRBV5-1 and TRBJ2-7): KAGVTQTPRYLIKTRGQQVTLSCSPISGHRSVSWYQQTPGQGLQFLFEYFSETQRNKGNFPGRFSGRQFSNSRSEMNVSTLELGDSALYLCASSPGLAGGPFYEQYFGPGTRLTVT.

This clonotype was observed a few times. The chain combines TRBV24-1 with TRBJ2-5; 10 positions match TRBD1. Per the germline V gene, CDR1 is KGHDR and CDR2 is SFDVKD. Unmatched junction bases numbered 12, after V lost 0 bases and J lost 3 bases. The CDR3 extends over 19 amino acids. The CDR3 loop reads CATSDLGTYRDRGEETQYF. As DNA, the CDR3 is TGTGCCACCAGTGATTTGGGGACCTACCGGGACAGGGGTGAAGAGACCCAGTACTTC.

The chain uses TRBV6-1 and TRBJ2-1; the D call may be TRBD1 or TRBD2 (5 bases each). V gave up 4 bases and J gave up 3 bases, with 13 bases separating them. This CDR3 has 15 amino acids. The V gene's germline CDR1 is MNHNS and CDR2 SASEGT. CDR3 DNA sequence: TGTGCCAGCAGTGCCCGGGGCCGGGGCTACAATGAGCAGTTCTTC. It yields the protein CASSARGRGYNEQFF.

This clonotype was seen repeatedly, ten times or more. The chain couples TRBV7-6 to TRBJ2-3; no clear D. Per the germline V gene, CDR1 is SGHVS and CDR2 is FNYEAQ. Trimming took off 6 bases at V and 2 bases at J, with 12 bases between the two ends. There are 14 residues in the CDR3. This CDR3 is CASSRGGFTDTQYF. Written as DNA, the CDR3 is TGTGCCAGCAGTAGAGGCGGTTTCACAGATACGCAGTATTTT. The full variable domain, its missing parts supplied by reference TRBV7-6 and TRBJ2-3, is GAGVSQSPRYKVTKRGQDVALRCDPISGHVSLYWYRQALGQGPEFLTYFNYEAQQDKSGLPNDRFSAERPEGSISTLTIQRTEQRDSAMYRCASSRGGFTDTQYFGPGTRLTVL.

The V gene is TRBV20-1, the J gene TRBJ2-1; no clear D gene. This CDR3 spans 10 amino acids. Germline V gives CDR1 DFQATT, CDR2 SNEGSKA (reference sequence). V was pared by 6 bases and J by 11 bases, with 11 bases between. The CDR3 sequence: CSARRGQQFF. The CDR3 bases are TGCAGTGCACGCCGCGGACAGCAGTTCTTC.

This clonotype turned up a few times. V and J are TRBV7-3 and TRBJ1-6; D not certain. V was trimmed by 4 bases and J by 7 bases, leaving 11 bases between them. The germline V gene has CDR1 SGHTA and CDR2 FQGTGA. CDR3 length equals 14 residues. CDR3 coding DNA: TGTGCCAGCAGCTCCAACCTAGAGAATTCACCCCTCCACTTT. It is translated as CASSSNLENSPLHF.

V and J are TRBV11-2 and TRBJ1-1; D not resolved. CDR3 length: 15 amino acids. Trimming took off 0 bases at V and 0 bases at J, with 8 bases between the two ends. The V gene's germline CDR1 is SGHAT and CDR2 FQNNGV. The CDR3 DNA is TGTGCCAGCAGCTTAGACCCACTGCTGAACACTGAAGCTTTCTTT. Amino acid sequence: CASSLDPLLNTEAFF.

This clonotype was counted only a few times. The chain recombines TRBV20-1 with TRBJ2-1, with D perhaps matching TRBD2 (6 bases). The CDR3 covers 12 residues. Germline assignment: CDR1 DFQATT and CDR2 SNEGSKA (reference sequence). The CDR3 spells CTIGGSYNEQFF. CDR3 nucleotides: TGCACGATTGGAGGGTCCTACAATGAGCAGTTCTTC.

J is TRBJ1-4 and V is TRBV27; TRBD1 might be the D (5 bases). The CDR3 has 17 residues. The V and J ends lost 8 bases and 3 bases respectively, with 22 bases between them. Germline V lookup: CDR1 MNHEY, CDR2 SMNVEV (reference sequence). CDR3 bases: TGTGCCAGCGGCACCCTTCCTGGCCACAGGTCTAATGAAAAACTGTTTTTT. As protein: CASGTLPGHRSNEKLFF.

This clonotype was observed a few times. This chain links TRBV5-4 with TRBJ1-1, with 8 bases matching TRBD1. Germline V gives CDR1 SGHNT, CDR2 YYREEE (reference sequence). The CDR3 runs 17 residues. V dropped 0 bases and J dropped 3; count of bases not matched to a gene: 10. Here the CDR3 DNA reads TGTGCCAGCAGCTTGGCTATGCAGGGGGCTGGGGACACTGAAGCTTTCTTT. Residues: CASSLAMQGAGDTEAFF.

This clonotype was observed a few times. This chain joins TRBV20-1 and TRBJ2-1; the match to TRBD2 covers 10 bases. The germline gives CDR1 DFQATT, CDR2 SNEGSKA (reference sequence). The CDR3 is 20 residues long. V lost 3 bases to trimming and J lost 1 base; unmatched junction nucleotides: 18. The CDR3 nucleotides are TGCAGTGCTAGGACCTTCGGGCTAGCGGGAGAAGCAGTTTCCTACAATGAGCAGTTCTTC. Translated, it gives CSARTFGLAGEAVSYNEQFF.

This clonotype has only a few counts. The rearrangement uses TRBV12-5 and TRBJ2-5; TRBD2 might be the D (6 bases). Trimming stripped 5 bases from V and 2 bases from J, with 9 bases between. Looked up from germline, CDR1 is LGHNT and CDR2 is FRNRAP. The CDR3 is 13 residues long. In nucleotides, the CDR3 is TGTGCTAGTGGTCCCGGGACTCAAGAGACCCAGTACTTC. Translating it yields CASGPGTQETQYF.

This clonotype occurred a few times. The rearrangement uses TRBV6-1 and TRBJ1-1; no reliable D call. Trimming cost V 6 bases and J 3 bases, with 17 bases left between them. The CDR3 totals 15 residues. CDR1 and CDR2 (germline): MNHNS, SASEGT. CDR3 coding DNA: TGTGCCAGCAGGGCCGGACCGGCCGGGTACACTGAAGCTTTCTTT. This gives the protein CASRAGPAGYTEAFF.

The rearrangement joins TRBV7-9 to TRBJ1-1; D not certain. Deletions cut 1 base from V and 6 bases from J, with 6 bases between. Germline V gives CDR1 SEHNR, CDR2 FQNEAQ (reference sequence). The CDR3 spans 12 residues. CDR3 sequence: CASSLDWAEAFF. CDR3 nucleotides: TGTGCCAGCAGCTTAGATTGGGCTGAAGCTTTCTTT.

The rearrangement links TRBV21-1 to TRBJ2-7; TRBD1, the table's D call, lacks a check against the DNA. TRBV21-1 is a pseudogene segment. The CDR3 sequence is 17 residues long. In DNA, the CDR3 is TGTGCCAGCAGCAAAGATCCGGGAATCTCCCAGAACTACGAGCAGTACTTC. Translating gives CASSKDPGISQNYEQYF.

The sample holds a few counts of this clonotype. The rearrangement links TRBV27 to TRBJ1-2, with D possibly being TRBD1 (6 bases). Per the germline V gene, CDR1 is MNHEY and CDR2 is SMNVEV (reference sequence). Trimming pared 5 bases from V and 6 bases from J, leaving 19 bases between. CDR3 length: 15 residues. CDR3 amino acids: CASSLFSGTLNGYTF. CDR3 DNA: TGTGCCAGCAGTCTATTTTCCGGGACATTGAATGGCTACACCTTC.

The chain recombines TRBV7-2 with TRBJ2-1; 8 positions match TRBD2. The germline CDR1 and CDR2 sequences are SGHTA and FQGNSA. This CDR3 is 17 amino acids long. The J segment lost 5 bases and the V segment lost 0 bases, leaving 9 bases of the junction unmatched. Here the CDR3 reads CASSLAWGLVSNNEQFF. As DNA, the CDR3 is TGTGCCAGCAGCTTAGCCTGGGGACTAGTATCTAACAATGAGCAGTTCTTC.

The chain has TRBV27 and TRBJ1-4; the D is unclear. The CDR3 consists of 14 residues. The ends were cut back, 2 bases at V and 5 bases at J, with 9 bases in the middle. CDR1 and CDR2 (germline): MNHEY, SMNVEV (reference sequence). The CDR3 bases are TGTGCCAGCAGTTTAAGCCCAGTAAATGAAAAACTGTTTTTT. This gives the protein CASSLSPVNEKLFF.

This clonotype was seen a handful of times. The CDR3 bases are TGTGCTAGTGGTTTCTCAAAAAGCGGGAGGCCGTACAATGAGCAGTTCTTC. Translation: CASGFSKSGRPYNEQFF. The chain has TRBV12-5 and TRBJ2-1; TRBD2 matches 9 bases. Germline V lookup: CDR1 LGHNT, CDR2 FRNRAP. CDR3 length: 17 amino acids. With V trimmed by 3 bases and J by 4 bases, 10 bases remained unmatched.

The sample holds a few counts of this clonotype. The V gene is TRBV12-3 or TRBV12-4, the J gene TRBJ2-7, with TRBD2 matching over 13 bases. The CDR3 has 15 amino acids. Trimming cost V 6 bases and J 2 bases; bases outside gene matches: 4. This CDR3 reads CASSYTSGRAYEQYF. CDR3 DNA: TGTGCCAGCAGCTATACTAGCGGGAGGGCCTACGAGCAGTACTTC.

This sequence joins TRBV7-3 and TRBJ2-1; 15 nucleotides agree with TRBD2. The V segment lost 5 bases and the J segment 2 bases; nucleotides outside the gene matches: 10. Germline lookup yields CDR1 SGHTA and CDR2 FQGTGA. This CDR3 has 19 residues. This CDR3 reads CASSPHPGTSGRTYNEQFF. The CDR3 coding sequence is TGTGCCAGCAGCCCGCACCCCGGGACTAGCGGGAGGACCTACAATGAGCAGTTCTTC. Supplemented by reference TRBV7-3 and TRBJ2-1, the full variable domain reads GAGVSQTPSNKVTEKGKYVELRCDPISGHTALYWYRQSLGQGPEFLIYFQGTGAADDSGLPNDRFFAVRPEGSVSTLKIQRTERGDSAVYLCASSPHPGTSGRTYNEQFFGPGTRLTVL.

The chain is built from TRBV11-1 and TRBJ2-2; TRBD2 aligns across 12 bases. Germline CDR1 reads SGHAT; CDR2 reads FQDESV (reference sequence). The trim removed 3 bases at V and 8 bases at J, leaving 10 bases unmatched. The CDR3 loop spans 17 amino acids. DNA for the CDR3: TGTGCCAGCAGCTTCGGGCTAGCGGGAGGGCCGAAGGGGGAGCTGTTTTTT. This translates into CASSFGLAGGPKGELFF.

This clonotype was detected a few times. The chain combines TRBV7-9 with TRBJ1-1; D not resolved. V was trimmed by 4 bases and J by 1 base, leaving 7 bases between them. The CDR3 has 13 amino acids. In germline, CDR1 is SEHNR, CDR2 FQNEAQ (reference sequence). CDR3 bases: TGTGCCAGCAGCTCCCGACAGAACACTGAAGCTTTCTTT. Encoded protein: CASSSRQNTEAFF.

The chain combines TRBV24-1 with TRBJ1-4; unclear D gene. Trimming stripped 2 bases from V and 8 bases from J, with 11 bases between. The CDR3 extends over 14 amino acids. Germline V gene sequence: CDR1 KGHDR, CDR2 SFDVKD. CDR3 region: CATSDSTDREKLFF. The CDR3 DNA is TGTGCCACCAGTGATTCCACGGATCGGGAAAAACTGTTTTTT.

This clonotype was found a few times. The V call is TRBV12-3 or TRBV12-4, the J call TRBJ2-7, with TRBD1 matching over 10 bases. CDR3 length equals 16 residues. V shed 2 bases, J shed 4 bases, and the junction held 8 bases outside the gene matches. The CDR3 is CASSLRGQGRSYEQYF. The CDR3, as DNA: TGTGCCAGCAGTTTACGGGGACAGGGGAGAAGTTACGAGCAGTACTTC.

The chain joins TRBV4-1 to TRBJ2-7; D is uncertain. The V gene lost 0 bases and the J gene lost 3 bases, with 6 bases spanning the gap. Germline-derived CDR1 and CDR2 are MGHRA and YSYEKL. There are 13 residues in the CDR3. CDR3 loop: CASSQEVFYEQYF. DNA for the CDR3: TGCGCCAGCAGCCAAGAGGTCTTCTACGAGCAGTACTTC.

This clonotype has just a few counts. This chain connects TRBV9 to TRBJ1-4; tentatively, D is TRBD1 (5 bases). Trimming took 4 bases from V and 2 from J, leaving 12 bases between them. The germline CDR1 and CDR2 sequences are SGDLS and YYNGEE. This CDR3 has 15 residues. In DNA, the CDR3 is TGTGCCAGCAGCTCGGTCGGGGGGACTAATGAAAAACTGTTTTTT. Amino acid sequence: CASSSVGGTNEKLFF.

The chain links TRBV7-2 to TRBJ1-2; D is possibly TRBD1 (5 bases). The CDR3 spans 14 residues. Trimming removed 5 bases at V and 3 bases at J, with 13 bases between. From germline, CDR1 is SGHTA and CDR2 FQGNSA. The CDR3 nucleotides are TGTGCCAGCAGCCCCGGGACCGCCGACTATGGCTACACCTTC. It encodes CASSPGTADYGYTF.